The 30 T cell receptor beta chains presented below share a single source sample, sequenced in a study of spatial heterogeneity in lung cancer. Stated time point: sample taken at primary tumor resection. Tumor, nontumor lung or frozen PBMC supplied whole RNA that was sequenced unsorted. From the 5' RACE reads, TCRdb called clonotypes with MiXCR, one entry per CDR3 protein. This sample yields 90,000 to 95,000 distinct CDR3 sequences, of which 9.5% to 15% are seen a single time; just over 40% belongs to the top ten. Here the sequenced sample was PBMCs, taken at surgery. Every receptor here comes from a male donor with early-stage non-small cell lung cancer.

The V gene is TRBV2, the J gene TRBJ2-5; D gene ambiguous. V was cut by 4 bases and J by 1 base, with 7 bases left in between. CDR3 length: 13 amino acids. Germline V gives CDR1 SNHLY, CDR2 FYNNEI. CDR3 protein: CASSGLIQETQYF. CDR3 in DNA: TGTGCCAGCAGTGGACTGATCCAAGAGACCCAGTACTTC.

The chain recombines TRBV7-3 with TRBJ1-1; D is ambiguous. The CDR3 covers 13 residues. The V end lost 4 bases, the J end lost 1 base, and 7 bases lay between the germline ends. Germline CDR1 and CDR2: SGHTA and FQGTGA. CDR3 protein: CASSSRTNTEAFF. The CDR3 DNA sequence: TGTGCCAGCAGCTCTCGGACGAACACTGAAGCTTTCTTT.

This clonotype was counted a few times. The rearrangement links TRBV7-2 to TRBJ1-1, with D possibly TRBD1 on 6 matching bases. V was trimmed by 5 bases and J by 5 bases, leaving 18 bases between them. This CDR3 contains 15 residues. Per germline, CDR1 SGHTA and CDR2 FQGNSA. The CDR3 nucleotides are TGTGCCAGCAGCCCCACAAGATCAGGGGCGACTGAAGCTTTCTTT. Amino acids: CASSPTRSGATEAFF.

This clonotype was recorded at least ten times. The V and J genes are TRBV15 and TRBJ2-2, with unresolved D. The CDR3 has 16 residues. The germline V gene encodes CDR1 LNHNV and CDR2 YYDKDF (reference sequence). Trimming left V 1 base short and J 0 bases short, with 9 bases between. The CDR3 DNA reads TGTGCCACCAGCAGAGGGGCCAACTCGAACACCGGGGAGCTGTTTTTT. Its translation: CATSRGANSNTGELFF.

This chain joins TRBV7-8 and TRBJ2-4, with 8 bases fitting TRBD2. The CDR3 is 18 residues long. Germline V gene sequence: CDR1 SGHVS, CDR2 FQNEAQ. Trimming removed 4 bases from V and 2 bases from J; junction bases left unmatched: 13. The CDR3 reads CASSSRAGVSRTKNIQYF. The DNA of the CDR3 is TGTGCCAGCAGCTCGAGAGCGGGAGTGTCGAGGACCAAAAACATTCAGTACTTC.

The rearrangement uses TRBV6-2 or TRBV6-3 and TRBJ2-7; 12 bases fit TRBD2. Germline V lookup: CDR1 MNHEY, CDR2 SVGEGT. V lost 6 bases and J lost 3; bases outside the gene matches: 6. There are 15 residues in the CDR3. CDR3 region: CASSLTSGSIYEQYF. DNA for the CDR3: TGTGCCAGCAGCCTGACTAGCGGGAGTATCTACGAGCAGTACTTC.

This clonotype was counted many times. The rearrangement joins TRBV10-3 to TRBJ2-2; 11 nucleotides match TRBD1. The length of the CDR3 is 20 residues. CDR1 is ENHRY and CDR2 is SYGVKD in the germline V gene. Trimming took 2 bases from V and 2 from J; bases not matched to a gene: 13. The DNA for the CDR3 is TGTGCCATCAGTGAGCGCCGACCGGGACAGGGGGAACCTAACACCGGGGAGCTGTTTTTT. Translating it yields CAISERRPGQGEPNTGELFF.

The CDR3 DNA is TGCAGCGTTGAAGATAGGACAAGCCCGCGGGATACGCAGTATTTT. It translates to CSVEDRTSPRDTQYF. The chain carries TRBV29-1 and TRBJ2-3; a weak D match, TRBD1 (5 bases). Looked up from germline, CDR1 is SQVTM and CDR2 is ANQGSEA. The V end was cut by 0 bases, the J end by 6 bases, with 16 bases between. The CDR3 totals 15 residues.

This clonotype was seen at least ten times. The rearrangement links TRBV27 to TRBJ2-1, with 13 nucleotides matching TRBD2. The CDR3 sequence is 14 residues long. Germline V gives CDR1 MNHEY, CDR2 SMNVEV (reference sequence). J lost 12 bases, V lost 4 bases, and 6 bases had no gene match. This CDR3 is CASSSTGLAGVQFF. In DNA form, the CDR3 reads TGTGCCAGCAGTTCGACCGGACTAGCGGGAGTGCAGTTCTTC.

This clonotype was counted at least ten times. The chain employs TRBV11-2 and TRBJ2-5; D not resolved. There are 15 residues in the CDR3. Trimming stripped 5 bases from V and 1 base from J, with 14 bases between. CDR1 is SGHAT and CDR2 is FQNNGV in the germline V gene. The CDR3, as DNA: TGTGCCAGCAGCCATCGGATAGGGATCCAAGAGACCCAGTACTTC. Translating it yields CASSHRIGIQETQYF.

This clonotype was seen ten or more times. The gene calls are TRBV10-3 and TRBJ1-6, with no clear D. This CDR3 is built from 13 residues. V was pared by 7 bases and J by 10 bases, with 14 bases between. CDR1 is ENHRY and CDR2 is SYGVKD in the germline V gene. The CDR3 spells CAIKAGRESPLHF. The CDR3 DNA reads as TGTGCCATCAAAGCGGGCCGAGAGTCACCCCTCCACTTT.

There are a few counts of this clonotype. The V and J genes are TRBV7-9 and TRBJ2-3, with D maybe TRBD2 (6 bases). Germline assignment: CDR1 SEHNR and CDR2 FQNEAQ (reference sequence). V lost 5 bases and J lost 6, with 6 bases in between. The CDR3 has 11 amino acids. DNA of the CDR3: TGTGCCAGCAGCGCGGGGGATACGCAGTATTTT. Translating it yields CASSAGDTQYF.

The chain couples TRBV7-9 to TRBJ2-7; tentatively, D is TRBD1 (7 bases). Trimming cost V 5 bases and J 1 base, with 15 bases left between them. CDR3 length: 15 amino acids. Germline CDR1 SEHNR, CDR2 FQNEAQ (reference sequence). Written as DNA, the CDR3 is TGTGCCAGCAGCGCCGGGGGACAGCGATCCTACGAGCAGTACTTC. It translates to CASSAGGQRSYEQYF. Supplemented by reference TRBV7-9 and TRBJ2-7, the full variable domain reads DTGVSQNPRHKITKRGQNVTFRCDPISEHNRLYWYRQTLGQGPEFLTYFQNEAQLEKSRLLSDRFSAERPKGSFSTLEIQRTEQGDSAMYLCASSAGGQRSYEQYFGPGTRLTVT.

The chain's CDR3 is CASSQRTSGSSYTQYF. The DNA of the CDR3 is TGTGCCAGCAGCCAGAGGACTAGCGGGTCTTCATATACGCAGTATTTT. The chain uses TRBV4-2 and TRBJ2-3, with 11 bases that match TRBD2. Unmatched junction bases numbered 9, after V lost 3 bases and J lost 7 bases. This CDR3 is built from 16 residues. Germline CDR1 LGHNA, CDR2 YNFKEQ.

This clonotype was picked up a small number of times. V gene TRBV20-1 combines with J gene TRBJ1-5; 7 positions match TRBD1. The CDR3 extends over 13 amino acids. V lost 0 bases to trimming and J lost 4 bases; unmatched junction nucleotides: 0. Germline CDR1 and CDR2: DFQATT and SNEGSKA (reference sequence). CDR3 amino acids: CSAREQGNQPQHF. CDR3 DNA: TGCAGTGCTAGAGAACAGGGGAATCAGCCCCAGCATTTT.

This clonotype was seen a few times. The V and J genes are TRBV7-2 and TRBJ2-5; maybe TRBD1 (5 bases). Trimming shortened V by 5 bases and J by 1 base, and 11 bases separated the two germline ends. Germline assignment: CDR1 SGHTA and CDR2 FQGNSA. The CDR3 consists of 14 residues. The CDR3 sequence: CASSPGQIQETQYF. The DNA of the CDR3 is TGTGCCAGCAGCCCCGGACAAATCCAAGAGACCCAGTACTTC.

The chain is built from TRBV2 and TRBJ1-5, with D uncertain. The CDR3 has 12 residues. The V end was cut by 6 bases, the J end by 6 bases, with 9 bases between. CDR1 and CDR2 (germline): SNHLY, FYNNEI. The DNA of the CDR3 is TGTGCCAGCAGCCCGTTGGGTCAGCCCCAGCATTTT. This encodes CASSPLGQPQHF.

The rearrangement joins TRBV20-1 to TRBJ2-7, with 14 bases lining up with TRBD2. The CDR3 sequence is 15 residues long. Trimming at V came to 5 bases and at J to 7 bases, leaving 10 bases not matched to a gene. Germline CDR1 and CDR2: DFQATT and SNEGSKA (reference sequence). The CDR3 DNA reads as TGCAGTGCTTCTTCCGGGACTAGCGGGAGTAGGGAGCAGTACTTC. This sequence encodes CSASSGTSGSREQYF.

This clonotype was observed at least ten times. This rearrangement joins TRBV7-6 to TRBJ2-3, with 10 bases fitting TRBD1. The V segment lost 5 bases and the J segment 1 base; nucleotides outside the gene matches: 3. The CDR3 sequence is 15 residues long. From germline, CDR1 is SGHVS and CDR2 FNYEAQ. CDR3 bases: TGTGCCAGCAGCCCCGGGACAGGGGGCACAGATACGCAGTATTTT. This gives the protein CASSPGTGGTDTQYF.

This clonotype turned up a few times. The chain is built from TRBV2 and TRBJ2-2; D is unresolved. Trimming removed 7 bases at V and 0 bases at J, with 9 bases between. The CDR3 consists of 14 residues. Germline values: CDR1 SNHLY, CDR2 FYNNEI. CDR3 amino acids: CASIATPNTGELFF. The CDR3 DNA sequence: TGTGCCAGCATAGCCACCCCGAACACCGGGGAGCTGTTTTTT.

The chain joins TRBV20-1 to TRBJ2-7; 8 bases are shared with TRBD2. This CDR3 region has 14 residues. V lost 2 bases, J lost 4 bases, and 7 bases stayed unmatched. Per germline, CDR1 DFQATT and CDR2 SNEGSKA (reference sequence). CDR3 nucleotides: TGCAGTGCTAGACAAGGGGGACTAGTGTACGAGCAGTACTTC. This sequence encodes CSARQGGLVYEQYF.

In DNA, the CDR3 is TGTGCCAGCAGTTTGCGTTTTCAGCCCCAGCATTTT. As protein: CASSLRFQPQHF. The rearrangement joins TRBV28 to TRBJ1-5; D remains unclear. Germline CDR1 and CDR2: MDHEN and SYDVKM. The CDR3 is made up of 12 amino acids. The V gene lost 3 bases and the J gene lost 6 bases, with 6 bases spanning the gap.

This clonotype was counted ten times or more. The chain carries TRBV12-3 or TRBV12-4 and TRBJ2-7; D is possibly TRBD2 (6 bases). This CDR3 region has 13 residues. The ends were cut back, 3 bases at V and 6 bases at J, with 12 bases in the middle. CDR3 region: CASSFPLGGEQYF. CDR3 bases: TGTGCCAGCAGTTTCCCTCTGGGGGGCGAGCAGTACTTC.

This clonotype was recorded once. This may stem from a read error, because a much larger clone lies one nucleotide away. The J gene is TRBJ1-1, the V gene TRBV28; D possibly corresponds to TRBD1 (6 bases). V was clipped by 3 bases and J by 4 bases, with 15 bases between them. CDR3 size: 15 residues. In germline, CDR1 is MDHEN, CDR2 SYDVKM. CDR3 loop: CASSLPTGISTEAFF. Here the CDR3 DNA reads TGTGCCAGCAGTTTGCCTACAGGGATAAGCACTGAAGCTTTCTTT. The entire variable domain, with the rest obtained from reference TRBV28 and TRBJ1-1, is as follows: DVKVTQSSRYLVKRTGEKVFLECVQDMDHENMFWYRQDPGLGLRLIYFSYDVKMKEKGDIPEGYSVSREKKERFSLILESASTNQTSMYLCASSLPTGISTEAFFGQGTRLTVV.

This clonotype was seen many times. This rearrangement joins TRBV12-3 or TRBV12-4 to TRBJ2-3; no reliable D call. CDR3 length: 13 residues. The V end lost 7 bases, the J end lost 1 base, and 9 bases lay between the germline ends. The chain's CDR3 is CASTGGRTDTQYF. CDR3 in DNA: TGTGCCAGCACCGGCGGCCGCACAGATACGCAGTATTTT.

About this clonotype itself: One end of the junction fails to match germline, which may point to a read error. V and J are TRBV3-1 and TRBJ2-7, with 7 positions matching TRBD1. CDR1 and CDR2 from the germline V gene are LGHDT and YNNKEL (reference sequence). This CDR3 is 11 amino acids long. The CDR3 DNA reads TGTGCCAGCAGCCAAGAGGGACAGAAAAACTTC. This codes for CASSQEGQKNF.

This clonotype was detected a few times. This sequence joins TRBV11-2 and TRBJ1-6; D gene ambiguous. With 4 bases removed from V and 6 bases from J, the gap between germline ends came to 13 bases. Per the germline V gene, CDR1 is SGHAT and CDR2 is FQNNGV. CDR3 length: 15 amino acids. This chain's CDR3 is CASSSTRGGNSPLHF. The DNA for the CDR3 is TGTGCCAGCAGCTCAACCCGTGGAGGTAATTCACCCCTCCACTTT.

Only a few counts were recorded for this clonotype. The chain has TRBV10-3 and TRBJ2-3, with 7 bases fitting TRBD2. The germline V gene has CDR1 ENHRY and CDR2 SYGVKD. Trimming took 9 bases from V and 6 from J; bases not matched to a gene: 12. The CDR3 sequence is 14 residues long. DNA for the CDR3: TGTGCCATGGGTATGGGGGGGGACTCGGATACGCAGTATTTT. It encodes CAMGMGGDSDTQYF.

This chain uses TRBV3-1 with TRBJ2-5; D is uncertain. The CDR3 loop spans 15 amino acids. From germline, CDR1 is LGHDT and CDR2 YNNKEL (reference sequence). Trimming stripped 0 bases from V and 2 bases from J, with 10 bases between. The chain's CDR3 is CASSQEALMQETQYF. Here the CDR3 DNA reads TGTGCCAGCAGCCAAGAAGCCCTAATGCAAGAGACCCAGTACTTC.

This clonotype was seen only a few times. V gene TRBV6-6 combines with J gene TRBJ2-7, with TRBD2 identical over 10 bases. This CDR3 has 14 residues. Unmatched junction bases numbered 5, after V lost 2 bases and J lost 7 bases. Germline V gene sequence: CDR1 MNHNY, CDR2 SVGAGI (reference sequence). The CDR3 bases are TGTGCCAGCAGTTACCTCCTAGCGGGAGTAGAGCAGTACTTC. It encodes CASSYLLAGVEQYF.